This is a list of T cell receptor beta chains from one sample in a study of T cells in Graves' hyperthyroidism and ophthalmopathy. TCRdb fed the multiplex PCR reads into MiXCR, producing one record per CDR3 protein. The sample lists about 500,000 distinct CDR3 sequences, under 20% occurring once. The sequenced material came from blood. The receptors come from a woman between 18 and 30 years old with Graves' ophthalmopathy. Each CDR3 is given with its conserved first and last residue. D genes are given only for firm matches. For some rows the clone size is stated as once, few or many, or as a class when expanded; others skip it.

cdr3_aa,cdr3_nt,j_call,clone_size,d_call,v_call
CASSPVTGALNF,TGTGCCAGCAGCCCAGTAACAGGGGCCCTGAACTTC,TRBJ2-5,.,TRBD1,TRBV5-6
CASSYGNNYGYTF,TGTGCCAGCAGTTACGGGAATAACTATGGCTACACCTTC,TRBJ1-2,.,.,TRBV6-9
CASSLTSGGDEQYF,TGCGCCAGCAGCTTGACTAGCGGGGGCGACGAGCAGTACTTC,TRBJ2-7,many,TRBD2,TRBV5-1
CASSLEPNQIYEQYF,TGCGCCAGCAGCTTGGAGCCAAACCAGATCTACGAGCAGTACTTC,TRBJ2-7,few,.,TRBV5-1
CASSLTGRGSPKEAFF,TGTGCCAGCAGCTTAACCGGTCGTGGCAGCCCCAAGGAAGCTTTCTTT,TRBJ1-1,.,.,TRBV7-3
CASSFAGGAFFTTEAFF,TGTGCCAGCAGTTTTGCGGGGGGCGCCTTTTTTACCACTGAAGCTTTCTTT,TRBJ1-1,few,.,TRBV6-2/TRBV6-3
CASSYDRGRVGFEVLTF,TGTGCCAGCAGTTATGACAGGGGGCGCGTTGGATTCGAAGTCCTGACTTTC,TRBJ2-6,few,TRBD1,TRBV5-8
CASREGPDYTF,TGTGCCAGCAGAGAGGGACCGGACTACACCTTC,TRBJ1-2,many,.,TRBV6-1
CASSRTGDYNEQFF,TGTGCCAGCAGCCGGACAGGGGATTACAATGAGCAGTTCTTC,TRBJ2-1,many,TRBD1,TRBV7-9
CSARSAYNEQFF,TGCAGTGCTAGAAGCGCTTACAATGAGCAGTTCTTC,TRBJ2-1,many,.,TRBV20-1
CASSQENREVRQPQHF,TGCGCCAGCAGCCAAGAGAACAGGGAAGTGCGTCAGCCCCAGCATTTT,TRBJ1-5,once,.,TRBV4-1
CASSNSGLNNEQFF,TGTGCCAGTAGCAATAGCGGGCTGAACAATGAGCAGTTCTTC,TRBJ2-1,once,TRBD2,TRBV19
CASSMKDSPEAFF,TGTGCCAGCAGTATGAAGGACAGCCCTGAAGCTTTCTTT,TRBJ1-1,.,.,TRBV2
CSAPDRGRLNYGYTF,TGCAGTGCTCCTGACAGGGGCAGACTAAACTATGGCTACACCTTC,TRBJ1-2,.,TRBD1,TRBV20-1
CASKEGLLGYGYTF,TGTGCCAGCAAGGAAGGGTTGTTGGGCTATGGCTACACCTTC,TRBJ1-2,many,.,TRBV2
CASSLKYLWDGYTF,TGTGCCAGCAGCTTAAAATACTTGTGGGATGGCTACACCTTC,TRBJ1-2,many,.,TRBV7-2
CASSSGLAGGPGSPDTQYF,TGTGCCAGCAGCTCTGGGCTAGCGGGGGGGCCAGGGTCGCCAGATACGCAGTATTTT,TRBJ2-3,few,TRBD2,TRBV5-8
CASSQEYGQGKETQYF,TGCGCCAGCAGCCAAGAATATGGACAGGGGAAAGAGACCCAGTACTTC,TRBJ2-5,few,TRBD1,TRBV4-3
CASSDRPSAGEQFF,TGTGCCAGCAGTGATCGGCCTAGTGCTGGTGAGCAGTTCTTC,TRBJ2-1,many,.,TRBV6-1
CAWSIMVEQFF,TGTGCCTGGAGTATTATGGTGGAGCAGTTCTTC,TRBJ2-1,many,.,TRBV30
CASRFSSTEAFF,TGTGCCAGCAGATTTTCCAGCACTGAAGCTTTCTTT,TRBJ1-1,many,.,TRBV2
CASSQGVASPLHF,TGTGCCAGCAGCCAAGGGGTCGCCTCACCCCTCCACTTT,TRBJ1-6,many,.,TRBV3-1
CSARDRRDSSYNSPLHF,TGCAGTGCTAGAGATCGCCGGGACAGCTCCTATAATTCACCCCTCCACTTT,TRBJ1-6,few,TRBD1,TRBV20-1
CASSHPTAAPFSYEQYF,TGTGCCAGCAGCCACCCCACGGCAGCTCCCTTCTCCTACGAGCAGTACTTC,TRBJ2-7,many,.,TRBV7-9
CASSLVAGGLETQYF,TGTGCCAGCAGCTTGGTAGCAGGGGGCTTAGAGACCCAGTACTTC,TRBJ2-5,few,TRBD1,TRBV5-5
CSVGTTDYETQYF,TGCAGCGTCGGGACCACGGATTATGAGACCCAGTACTTC,TRBJ2-5,many,.,TRBV29-1
CVSSPRGDNTGELFF,TGTGTCAGCAGCCCACGGGGAGATAACACCGGGGAGCTGTTTTTT,TRBJ2-2,.,.,TRBV7-6
CASSLTTGEDEQYF,TGTGCCAGCTCATTAACGACGGGGGAGGACGAGCAGTACTTC,TRBJ2-7,few,.,TRBV18
CASSPEVAGVDTGELFF,TGTGCCAGCAGCCCCGAAGTAGCGGGAGTCGACACCGGGGAGCTGTTTTTT,TRBJ2-2,few,TRBD2,TRBV27
CASSLALGLAGSYEQYF,TGTGCCAGCAGCTTAGCCCTGGGGCTAGCGGGGTCCTACGAGCAGTACTTC,TRBJ2-7,many,TRBD2,TRBV7-9
CASSEAGAGVETQYF,TGTGCCAGCAGTGAAGCAGGGGCGGGGGTAGAGACCCAGTACTTC,TRBJ2-5,.,TRBD2,TRBV6-1
CASSLVPTSGNEQFF,TGCGCCAGCAGCTTGGTCCCGACTAGCGGTAATGAGCAGTTCTTC,TRBJ2-1,few,TRBD2,TRBV5-1
CSVTSGLTGELFF,TGCAGCGTGACTAGCGGGCTCACCGGGGAGCTGTTTTTT,TRBJ2-2,.,TRBD2,TRBV29-1
CASQGVASDEQFF,TGTGCCTCCCAAGGGGTAGCCAGCGATGAGCAGTTCTTC,TRBJ2-1,many,.,TRBV10-3
CASSSFGILKDTQYF,TGCGCCAGCAGCTCCTTTGGAATCCTTAAAGATACGCAGTATTTT,TRBJ2-3,many,.,TRBV5-1
CATGRRNTIYF,TGTGCCACCGGTAGGAGAAACACCATATATTTT,TRBJ1-3,.,.,TRBV28
CASSNPEGGSEAFF,TGTGCCAGCAGCAACCCCGAGGGTGGGTCTGAAGCTTTCTTT,TRBJ1-1,many,.,TRBV11-2
CAIKTSGDTYEQYF,TGTGCCATCAAGACTAGCGGGGATACCTACGAGCAGTACTTC,TRBJ2-7,many,TRBD2,TRBV10-3
CASSGTGGADGYTF,TGTGCCAGCAGCGGGACAGGGGGCGCAGATGGCTACACCTTC,TRBJ1-2,.,TRBD1,TRBV6-1
CASSPGLGLSTDTQYF,TGTGCCAGCAGCCCGGGACTAGGGTTGAGCACAGATACGCAGTATTTT,TRBJ2-3,.,TRBD2,TRBV3-1